The TCR beta chain under discussion was sequenced for a study of PD-L1 blockade in urothelial cancer. In the study overall: Analysis of blood occurred 3 weeks (second dose) and 6 weeks after treatment start. Blood samples contained a median 141,255 T cells.

The CDR3 is 13 residues long. V was cut by 6 bases and J by 8 bases, with 11 bases left in between. Per germline, CDR1 MNHEY and CDR2 SVGAGI. Time point here: pretreatment peripheral blood. Pretreatment and on-treatment samples were taken, numbering 1 to 8 per patient. Each PCR had synthetic TCR analog templates added to it as a spike-in. Only in-frame clones appear in the TCRdb table, and some are missing; sequencing was by immunoSEQ multiplex PCR. In the table there are approximately 86,000 clones, over 80% of which are singletons. The chain carries TRBV6-5 and TRBJ1-6; D possibly corresponds to TRBD1 (5 bases). This sequence originates from a man in his forties with urothelial cancer. The specimen was PBMCs, collected around atezolizumab (anti-PD-L1) treatment. DNA of the CDR3: TGTGCCAGCAGCACCCAAGGGGATTCACCCCTCCACTTT. Translating it yields CASSTQGDSPLHF.